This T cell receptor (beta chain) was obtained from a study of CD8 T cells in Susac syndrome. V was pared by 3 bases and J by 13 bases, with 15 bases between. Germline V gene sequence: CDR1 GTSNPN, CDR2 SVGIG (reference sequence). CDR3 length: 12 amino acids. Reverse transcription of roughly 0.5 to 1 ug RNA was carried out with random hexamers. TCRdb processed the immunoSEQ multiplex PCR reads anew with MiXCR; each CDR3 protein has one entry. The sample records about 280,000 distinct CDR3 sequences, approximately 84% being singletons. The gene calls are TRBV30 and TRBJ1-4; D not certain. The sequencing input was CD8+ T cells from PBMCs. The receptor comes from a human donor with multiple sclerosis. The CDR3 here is CAWSDSPVRLFF. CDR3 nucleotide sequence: TGTGCCTGGAGCGATTCCCCCGTAAGACTGTTTTTT.